These 9 T cell receptor beta chains came from one sample sequenced in a study of blood T cell repertoires in COVID-19. Some clones are missing from TCRdb's copy, which holds only in-frame ones; the method was immunoSEQ multiplex PCR. The top ten hold around 8.5% of the sample, which has 110,000 to 150,000 clones, approximately 80% seen once. Input material: peripheral blood. Receptors originate from a human donor in a cohort sampled during active COVID-19.

This chain joins TRBV5-1 and TRBJ1-2; D is unclear. This CDR3 has 14 amino acids. Germline V gene sequence: CDR1 SGHRS, CDR2 YFSETQ. V was cut by 0 bases and J by 6 bases, with 12 bases left in between. CDR3 nucleotide sequence: TGCGCCAGCAGCTTGGCCACCGGCGGGGATGGCTACACCTTC. It codes for CASSLATGGDGYTF.

The rearrangement joins TRBV28 to TRBJ1-5; TRBD1 might be the D (5 bases). Trimming took 8 bases from V and 11 from J, leaving 16 bases between them. This CDR3 region has 12 residues. Germline lookup yields CDR1 MDHEN and CDR2 SYDVKM. The CDR3 region is CASHTTGMSQHF. CDR3 in DNA: TGTGCCAGCCACACTACAGGCATGTCCCAGCATTTT.

The chain couples TRBV28 to TRBJ2-7; D possibly corresponds to TRBD2 (6 bases). V was trimmed by 2 bases and J by 5 bases, leaving 16 bases between them. CDR1 MDHEN and CDR2 SYDVKM come from the germline V gene. The CDR3 sequence is 15 residues long. The CDR3 DNA sequence: TGTGCCAGCAGTTTACCTACGGGAGACGGGGACGAGCAGTACTTC. Translated: CASSLPTGDGDEQYF.

The chain joins TRBV24-1 to TRBJ2-1; 14 bases agree with TRBD2. Unmatched junction bases numbered 12, after V lost 5 bases and J lost 1 base. The CDR3 length is 20 residues. The V gene's germline CDR1 is KGHDR and CDR2 SFDVKD. DNA of the CDR3: TGTGCCACCAGTGGCCCCGGGACTAGCGGGAGTCAGTCATCCTACAATGAGCAGTTCTTC. This gives the protein CATSGPGTSGSQSSYNEQFF.

This clone was counted a single time. This sequence joins TRBV6-2 or TRBV6-3 and TRBJ2-1, with TRBD2 matching over 11 bases. The CDR3 extends over 19 amino acids. J lost 10 bases, V lost 0 bases, and 17 bases had no gene match. The germline gives CDR1 MNHEY, CDR2 SVGEGT. The DNA of the CDR3 is TGTGCCAGCAGTTACTCTAGGGCTAGCGGGAGGCAGGATCAGTTGGAGCAGTTCTTC. As protein: CASSYSRASGRQDQLEQFF.

V and J are TRBV28 and TRBJ2-7, with 11 positions matching TRBD2. This CDR3 region has 16 residues. Trimming removed 6 bases from V and 7 bases from J; junction bases left unmatched: 14. Per the germline V gene, CDR1 is MDHEN and CDR2 is SYDVKM. The CDR3 sequence: CASRHPASGRSGEQYF. Here the CDR3 DNA reads TGTGCCAGCAGACACCCGGCTAGCGGGAGGTCGGGAGAGCAGTACTTC. Full variable domain (remainder filled in from reference TRBV28 and TRBJ2-7): DVKVTQSSRYLVKRTGEKVFLECVQDMDHENMFWYRQDPGLGLRLIYFSYDVKMKEKGDIPEGYSVSREKKERFSLILESASTNQTSMYLCASRHPASGRSGEQYFGPGTRLTVT.

J is TRBJ1-2 and V is TRBV7-9; D not resolved. The CDR3 covers 13 residues. With 1 base removed from V and 3 bases from J, the gap between germline ends came to 6 bases. The germline V gene has CDR1 SEHNR and CDR2 FQNEAQ (reference sequence). The CDR3 spells CASSLGLDYGYTF. The DNA for the CDR3 is TGTGCCAGCAGCTTAGGTCTAGACTATGGCTACACCTTC.

The chain joins TRBV19 to TRBJ2-7; 13 positions match TRBD2. The CDR3 runs to 17 residues. V lost 5 bases and J lost 4; bases outside the gene matches: 11. Germline CDR1 and CDR2: LNHDA and SQIVND (reference sequence). The CDR3 DNA sequence: TGTGCCAGTAGTGCCCGCGGACTAGCGGGAGCGGGGTACGAGCAGTACTTC. Its translation is CASSARGLAGAGYEQYF.

The gene calls are TRBV10-1 and TRBJ2-7; TRBD1 matches at 8 bases. The CDR3 length is 13 residues. With V trimmed by 7 bases and J by 5 bases, 7 bases remained unmatched. CDR1 WNHNN and CDR2 SYGVQD come from the germline V gene (reference sequence). Here the CDR3 DNA reads TGCGCCAGCAATGGACAGGGCAAGAACGAGCAGTACTTC. This sequence encodes CASNGQGKNEQYF.